This is a list of T cell receptor beta chains from one sample in a study of blood T cell repertoires in COVID-19. The protocol was immunoSEQ multiplex PCR, while the TCRdb copy is restricted to in-frame clones and leaves out a portion. The data show 350,000 to 450,000 clones, about 87% seen once. Sequencing input: peripheral blood. These receptors were obtained from a human donor in a cohort sampled during active COVID-19. Each CDR3 is given without its conserved first and last residue.

v_gene | CDR3aa
TRBV5-1 | ASSLEWGAGTYEQY
TRBV6-5 | ASGWDSLTSPLH
TRBV18 | ASSPPRQGTDTQY
TRBV27 | ASALRTDRENTGELF
TRBV5-4 | ASSFSGGATGELF
TRBV4-2 | ASSLRLAGDYEQY
TRBV5-8 | ATPRGSMDTEAF
TRBV30 | AFEQGPHGYT
TRBV5-6 | ASSLAGTPETQY
TRBV5-1 | ASSPGYALSGGANTQY
TRBV2 | ASSEYMDKGYT
TRBV3-1/TRBV3-2 | ASRDGSGLKDTQY
TRBV30 | AWSVPAGDLAKNIQY
TRBV2 | ASTEPEGDRVYEQY
TRBV2 | ASSITSGGLSEQY
TRBV5-4 | ASSLDEPGETQY
TRBV21-1 | ASSTDRGYNEQF